The clone carrying this T cell receptor beta chain appeared a few times. This entry comes from a study of beta chain features in type 1 diabetes. All of the isolated RNA was reverse transcribed, so expressed TCRB transcripts were sequenced. Assay: immunoSEQ multiplex PCR; the TCRdb copy retains only in-frame clones and omits some. The sample consists of 130,000 or so clones, 9% to 10% of them appearing once. The material sequenced was central memory CD4+ T cells from blood. This clonotype was sampled from a woman between 40 and 55 years old in good health.

The CDR3 bases are TGTGCCAGCAGACCAGGGGCCGAGGGAAACACCATATATTTT. Translated: CASRPGAEGNTIYF. The V call is TRBV6-5, the J call TRBJ1-3; a weak D match, TRBD1 (6 bases). Germline CDR1 is MNHEY and CDR2 is SVGAGI. This CDR3 region has 14 residues. Trimming took 6 bases from V and 4 from J, leaving 13 bases between them.